The present TCR beta chain was sequenced within a study of blood T cell repertoires in COVID-19. The overall study: Researchers got acute and convalescent COVID-19 samples from the United States, Italy and Spain. T cells, B-cell-depleted T cells, or PBMCs provided the cDNA or gDNA that served as material.

In the study's own analysis: Amplified reference gene primers provided the basis for estimating nucleated cell counts. The assay was immunoSEQ multiplex PCR, and TCRdb's table has in-frame clones only and misses some. V, J and clone size are those of that table, while D and trimming were read from the DNA. The table records roughly 50,000 clones, about nine tenths of them present only once. The sequenced material came from peripheral blood. This clonotype originated in a woman in her thirties or forties with active COVID-19.

The CDR3 nucleotides are TGCGCCAGCAGCTTACTAGCCTCGTACAATGAGCAGTTCTTC. As protein: CASSLLASYNEQFF. J is TRBJ2-1 and V is TRBV5-1; D may be TRBD2 (6 bases). The germline V and J ends were trimmed by 2 bases and 4 bases, with 10 bases remaining between them. Germline V gives CDR1 SGHRS, CDR2 YFSETQ. The CDR3 spans 14 residues.